The 29 T cell receptor beta chains listed next were all sequenced from one sample in a study of blood T cell repertoires in COVID-19. Measured with immunoSEQ multiplex PCR; TCRdb has only the in-frame clones, and not every one. Here the sample spans a few hundred thousand clones, about 90% being singletons. The sample comprised peripheral blood. These receptors were obtained from a middle-aged man with acute or convalescent COVID-19.

This clone showed up just a few times. Distinct nucleotide sequences in the sample also encode this CDR3. The chain employs TRBV28 and TRBJ1-5, with D unclear. Trimming took 6 bases from V and 4 from J, leaving 7 bases between them. CDR3 length: 12 amino acids. Germline lookup yields CDR1 MDHEN and CDR2 SYDVKM. The CDR3 loop is CASSLLNQPQHF. CDR3 coding DNA: TGTGCCAGCAGCCTATTAAATCAGCCCCAGCATTTT.

The CDR3 loop reads CASSQVVFTSGSIESYNEQFF. The CDR3 DNA reads TGTGCCAGCAGCCAAGTGGTCTTCACTAGCGGGAGTATAGAGTCCTACAATGAGCAGTTCTTC. V is TRBV14 and J is TRBJ2-1; 11 positions agree with TRBD2. This CDR3 contains 21 residues. Trimming cost V 1 base and J 1 base; bases outside gene matches: 15. Germline assignment: CDR1 SGHDN and CDR2 FVKESK.

V and J are TRBV19 and TRBJ1-2, with TRBD1 identical over 7 bases. Germline lookup yields CDR1 LNHDA and CDR2 SQIVND (reference sequence). This CDR3 comprises 16 residues. Unmatched junction bases numbered 11, after V lost 4 bases and J lost 3 bases. CDR3 residues: CASSRWGQQIYYGYTF. The CDR3 nucleotides read TGTGCCAGTAGTAGATGGGGACAGCAGATTTACTATGGCTACACCTTC.

V and J are TRBV29-1 and TRBJ1-2; tentative D call: TRBD1 (5 bases). From germline, CDR1 is SQVTM and CDR2 ANQGSEA. The CDR3 contains 13 residues. Trimming removed 7 bases from V and 3 bases from J, with 15 bases in between. In nucleotides, the CDR3 is TGCAGCGCCCGATCCGAAGGGGACTATGGCTACACCTTC. Translated: CSARSEGDYGYTF.

The chain has TRBV7-9 and TRBJ1-4; no definite D call. Germline CDR1 is SEHNR and CDR2 is FQNEAQ (reference sequence). This CDR3 comprises 12 residues. V shed 8 bases and J shed 5 bases, with 9 bases lying between them. The chain's CDR3 is CASCRGNEKLFF. The CDR3 DNA follows: TGTGCCAGCTGCAGAGGGAATGAAAAACTGTTTTTT.

This chain joins TRBV5-1 and TRBJ1-6; tentative D call: TRBD1 (6 bases). Trimming removed 1 base at V and 9 bases at J, with 20 bases between. The CDR3 spans 17 residues. Looked up from germline, CDR1 is SGHRS and CDR2 is YFSETQ. CDR3 bases: TGCGCCAGCAGCTTGATCTCGGTGGGGGGGCAGAGTTCACCCCTCCACTTT. The encoded protein is CASSLISVGGQSSPLHF. Based on the CDR3 plus reference TRBV5-1 and TRBJ1-6, the full variable domain is KAGVTQTPRYLIKTRGQQVTLSCSPISGHRSVSWYQQTPGQGLQFLFEYFSETQRNKGNFPGRFSGRQFSNSRSEMNVSTLELGDSALYLCASSLISVGGQSSPLHFGNGTRLTVT.

The chain recombines TRBV28 with TRBJ2-2, with TRBD1 matching 9 bases. J lost 3 bases, V lost 5 bases, and 4 bases had no gene match. In germline, CDR1 is MDHEN, CDR2 SYDVKM. The CDR3 consists of 15 residues. In DNA, the CDR3 is TGTGCCAGCAGTCCCGGGACAGGGTACACCGGGGAGCTGTTTTTT. Translation gives CASSPGTGYTGELFF.

Only one count was recorded for this clone. The J gene is TRBJ2-5, the V gene TRBV7-2; 8 positions match TRBD2. The V and J ends lost 1 base and 4 bases, in that order; junction bases with no gene match: 2. This CDR3 has 14 residues. Germline CDR1 reads SGHTA; CDR2 reads FQGNSA. The CDR3: CASSLDGGVETQYF. Written as DNA, the CDR3 is TGTGCCAGCAGCTTAGACGGGGGGGTAGAGACCCAGTACTTC.

This chain uses TRBV28 with TRBJ1-5; D ambiguous. This CDR3 is built from 13 residues. Germline assignment: CDR1 MDHEN and CDR2 SYDVKM. Trimming shortened V by 6 bases and J by 0 bases, and 6 bases separated the two germline ends. The CDR3 DNA sequence: TGTGCCAGCAGCCCTAATAGCAATCAGCCCCAGCATTTT. Protein product: CASSPNSNQPQHF.

V is TRBV11-2 and J is TRBJ2-4; TRBD1 matches at 7 bases. Germline V gives CDR1 SGHAT, CDR2 FQNNGV. CDR3 size: 16 residues. V shed 5 bases and J 0 bases; nucleotides not matched to a gene: 7. The CDR3 here is CASSVEGQLAKNIQYF. CDR3 coding DNA: TGTGCCAGCAGCGTCGAGGGACAGCTAGCCAAAAACATTCAGTACTTC. Full variable domain (outside the CDR3, taken from reference TRBV11-2 and TRBJ2-4): EAGVAQSPRYKIIEKRQSVAFWCNPISGHATLYWYQQILGQGPKLLIQFQNNGVVDDSQLPKDRFSAERLKGVDSTLKIQPAKLEDSAVYLCASSVEGQLAKNIQYFGAGTRLSVL.

The rearrangement joins TRBV5-1 to TRBJ1-2; 7 nucleotides line up with TRBD1. J was trimmed by 1 base and V by 5 bases; bases with no gene match: 8. This CDR3 contains 15 residues. Per germline, CDR1 SGHRS and CDR2 YFSETQ. The CDR3 here is CASRQTGDYNYGYTF. The CDR3 DNA reads as TGCGCCAGCAGACAAACAGGGGATTATAACTATGGCTACACCTTC.

The rearrangement joins TRBV7-9 to TRBJ2-7, with TRBD2 identical over 7 bases. The trim removed 3 bases at V and 6 bases at J, leaving 8 bases unmatched. This CDR3 is 14 amino acids long. Per germline, CDR1 SEHNR and CDR2 FQNEAQ (reference sequence). The CDR3 nucleotides read TGTGCCAGCAGCTTCAGGACTAGTAAGCGCGAGCAGTACTTC. It codes for CASSFRTSKREQYF.

V is TRBV29-1 and J is TRBJ2-7; 9 positions match TRBD2. Germline CDR1 and CDR2: SQVTM and ANQGSEA. V trimming: 1 base; J trimming: 7 bases; junction bases outside the gene matches: 11. The CDR3 loop spans 15 amino acids. The CDR3 loop reads CSVEGLAGPRREQYF. CDR3 in DNA: TGCAGCGTTGAAGGGCTAGCGGGGCCCCGTAGGGAGCAGTACTTC.

This clone appeared once. V gene TRBV27 combines with J gene TRBJ1-1, with D possibly matching TRBD1 (5 bases). This CDR3 contains 13 residues. Between the trimmed V and J ends, which lost 3 bases and 4 bases, there was a span of 9 bases. The germline gives CDR1 MNHEY, CDR2 SMNVEV (reference sequence). CDR3 DNA: TGTGCCAGCAGTTTGAAGGGGATCACTGAAGCTTTCTTT. The encoded protein is CASSLKGITEAFF.

The chain combines TRBV14 with TRBJ2-4; TRBD2 is a possible D gene (5 bases). The CDR3 consists of 18 residues. Per the germline V gene, CDR1 is SGHDN and CDR2 is FVKESK. The V end was cut by 1 base, the J end by 0 bases, with 16 bases between. DNA for the CDR3: TGTGCCAGCAGCCAAGGAGCGGCCTTCTCCCCAGCCAAAAACATTCAGTACTTC. Encoded protein: CASSQGAAFSPAKNIQYF.

The rearrangement uses TRBV27 and TRBJ1-2, with TRBD1 matching 10 bases. The germline V gene encodes CDR1 MNHEY and CDR2 SMNVEV (reference sequence). The CDR3 runs 15 residues. Trimming cost V 1 base and J 6 bases; bases outside gene matches: 5. The DNA of the CDR3 is TGTGCCAGCAGTTTATGGGGACAGGGGACGGATGGCTACACCTTC. This codes for CASSLWGQGTDGYTF.

The CDR3 sequence is CASSLPGLIEAFF. The CDR3 region has the DNA TGTGCCAGCAGCCTCCCCGGGTTGATTGAAGCTTTCTTT. V usage is TRBV5-4 and J usage is TRBJ1-1; D is undetermined. The germline V gene encodes CDR1 SGHNT and CDR2 YYREEE (reference sequence). This CDR3 region has 13 residues. V was shortened by 4 bases and J by 7 bases, with 14 bases between the two germline ends.

This chain joins TRBV7-3 and TRBJ2-5; TRBD2 aligns across 7 bases. CDR1 is SGHTA and CDR2 is FQGTGA in the germline V gene. The V gene end was trimmed by 5 bases and the J gene end by 1 base; junction bases not matched to a gene: 10. The CDR3 consists of 16 residues. CDR3 sequence reads: CASSLTGRGTQETQYF. CDR3 bases: TGTGCCAGCAGCCTCACGGGGAGGGGAACCCAAGAGACCCAGTACTTC.

The chain uses TRBV4-3 and TRBJ1-1; TRBD1 aligns across 7 bases. CDR3 length equals 14 residues. Trimming cost V 2 bases and J 7 bases; bases outside gene matches: 7. CDR1 LGHNA and CDR2 YSLEER come from the germline V gene. The CDR3, as DNA: TGCGCCAGCAGCCAACGACAGGGTGTCCGTGAAGCTTTCTTT. The encoded protein is CASSQRQGVREAFF.

The V gene is TRBV3-1 (or the pseudogene TRBV3-2), the J gene TRBJ1-4, with unresolved D. Germline V gene data show CDR1 as LGHDT and CDR2 as YNNKEL (reference sequence). CDR3 length: 13 amino acids. Trimming shortened V by 6 bases and J by 10 bases, and 15 bases separated the two germline ends. Written as DNA, the CDR3 is TGTGCCAGCAGTCCAAGAAGTCCAGGAAAACTGTTTTTT. As protein: CASSPRSPGKLFF.

The chain is built from TRBV7-2 and TRBJ1-5, with TRBD1 matching over 10 bases. Looked up from germline, CDR1 is SGHTA and CDR2 is FQGNSA. The CDR3 extends over 14 amino acids. V lost 5 bases and J lost 7; bases outside the gene matches: 5. CDR3 loop: CASSPTGGRQPQHF. Written as DNA, the CDR3 is TGTGCCAGCAGCCCGACAGGGGGCAGACAGCCCCAGCATTTT. The complete variable domain, with remaining parts taken from reference TRBV7-2 and TRBJ1-5, reads GAGVSQSPSNKVTEKGKDVELRCDPISGHTALYWYRQSLGQGLEFLIYFQGNSAPDKSGLPSDRFSAERTGGSVSTLTIQRTQQEDSAVYLCASSPTGGRQPQHFGDGTRLSIL.

This clone was counted between two and nine times. The chain joins TRBV5-1 to TRBJ2-1; 10 nucleotides align to TRBD2. Germline CDR1 reads SGHRS; CDR2 reads YFSETQ. Unmatched junction bases numbered 5, after V lost 0 bases and J lost 8 bases. The CDR3 has 15 amino acids. The CDR3 DNA reads TGCGCCAGCAGCTTGGCTAGCGGGAGTAATCATGAGCAGTTCTTC. This translates into CASSLASGSNHEQFF.

This clone was seen once. The chain recombines TRBV3-1 (or the pseudogene TRBV3-2) with TRBJ1-1; 7 positions match TRBD1. Germline V gives CDR1 LGHDT, CDR2 YNNKEL (reference sequence). The V and J ends lost 4 bases and 3 bases, in that order; junction bases with no gene match: 2. The CDR3 has 13 residues. CDR3 region: CASSRQGDTEAFF. CDR3 bases: TGTGCCAGCAGCCGACAGGGTGACACTGAAGCTTTCTTT.

The CDR3 here is CASDPGLGQMNTEAFF. CDR3 coding DNA: TGCGCCAGCGACCCTGGTCTGGGACAGATGAACACTGAAGCTTTCTTT. The chain joins TRBV10-2 to TRBJ1-1; 7 nucleotides line up with TRBD1. Trimming at V came to 8 bases and at J to 0 bases, leaving 12 bases not matched to a gene. CDR3 length: 16 residues. CDR1 and CDR2 from the germline V gene are WSHSY and SAAADI.

The chain couples TRBV7-3 to TRBJ1-1, with 8 bases aligning to TRBD1. Germline V gene data show CDR1 as SGHTA and CDR2 as FQGTGA. The CDR3 runs 15 residues. J was trimmed by 3 bases and V by 4 bases; bases with no gene match: 7. The CDR3 sequence is CASSSRTGRYTEAFF. The CDR3 DNA is TGTGCCAGCAGCTCACGGACAGGGCGGTACACTGAAGCTTTCTTT.

The chain recombines TRBV18 with TRBJ1-5; 7 nucleotides align to TRBD1. CDR3 size: 15 residues. Germline values: CDR1 KGHSH, CDR2 LQKENI. Losses at the gene ends were 1 base for V and 3 bases for J; bases not matched to a gene: 3. The CDR3 DNA reads TGTGCCAGCTCACCACAGGGGGCCCTCAATCAGCCCCAGCATTTT. Protein: CASSPQGALNQPQHF.

The rearrangement joins TRBV29-1 to TRBJ2-7; 9 bases are a match to TRBD1. The J segment lost 3 bases and the V segment lost 6 bases, leaving 9 bases of the junction unmatched. CDR3 length: 14 residues. CDR1 is SQVTM, CDR2 ANQGSEA, per germline. CDR3 sequence: CSVGTGTGNYEQYF. CDR3 DNA sequence: TGCAGCGTCGGGACCGGGACAGGGAACTACGAGCAGTACTTC.

The chain links TRBV12-2 to TRBJ1-4; TRBD1, the D gene given by the table, was not confirmed from the DNA. TRBV12-2 is termed a pseudogene. The length of the CDR3 is 20 residues. The CDR3 is CASRLADTGTHHATNEKLFF. As DNA, the CDR3 is TGTGCAAGTCGCTTAGCGGACACCGGGACACACCATGCAACTAATGAAAAACTGTTTTTT.

This chain joins TRBV5-1 and TRBJ2-3, with D possibly being TRBD2 (5 bases). The CDR3 covers 15 residues. Trimming took off 1 base at V and 0 bases at J, with 9 bases between the two ends. Germline CDR1 reads SGHRS; CDR2 reads YFSETQ. CDR3 DNA: TGCGCCAGCAGCTTGACAGCGGCTAGCACAGATACGCAGTATTTT. Translated: CASSLTAASTDTQYF.